This T cell receptor (beta chain) was captured in a study of T cells after yellow fever vaccination. Study observations and caveats: Of the clonotypes, a small share occurred in both CD4 and CD8 compartments. Most clones from primary vaccination were detected again post-booster (about 96% CD4, about 88% CD8).

This clonotype was seen ten or more times. The antigen remains unidentified. The CDR3 covers 15 residues. Germline V gene data show CDR1 as SEHNR and CDR2 as FQNEAQ (reference sequence). V was clipped by 5 bases and J by 6 bases, with 16 bases between them. One entry per CDR3 protein, called by TCRdb with MiXCR from the 5' RACE reads. The sample holds some 200,000 distinct CDR3 sequences, under 3.5% seen once. The chain combines TRBV7-9 with TRBJ1-4; D is perhaps TRBD1 (5 bases). Specimen: CD4+ T cells sorted from PBMCs, collected 10 days after the yellow fever booster vaccination. The sequence came from a man between 18 and 29 years old who received the YFV17D yellow fever vaccine. Here the CDR3 reads CASSPDSASHEKLFF. The CDR3 coding sequence is TGTGCCAGCAGCCCAGACAGCGCCAGCCATGAAAAACTGTTTTTT.